This T cell receptor (beta chain) was documented in a study of CD8+ T cells in alopecia areata. Across the study: A 6-month off-drug phase came after tofacitinib, which had lasted 6 to 18 months. Study-wide results and limits: In blood and scalp, many expanded lesional clones persisted during tofacitinib.

The CDR3 loop spans 15 amino acids. CDR1 is MNHEY and CDR2 is SMNVEV in the germline V gene (reference sequence). The germline V and J ends were trimmed by 8 bases and 5 bases, with 21 bases remaining between them. The treatment is: oral pan-JAK inhibitor, 5-10 mg twice daily. On this clone: The antigen is undetermined.

RNA was extracted and reverse transcribed into cDNA as the sequencing template. The data were produced by immunoSEQ multiplex PCR, yet TCRdb's version contains in-frame clones alone and is incomplete. The data show about 200,000 clones, 60% seen once. Sequencing used CD4+ T cells sorted from blood, obtained at week 24, from a patient treated with tofacitinib. The TCR sequence derives from a human donor with alopecia areata. This chain connects TRBV27 to TRBJ2-5; D may correspond to TRBD1 or TRBD2 (5 bases each). The CDR3 nucleotides are TGTGCCAGCGCTTCGATACCGGGGCTAAAGGAGACCCAGTACTTC. It yields the protein CASASIPGLKETQYF.